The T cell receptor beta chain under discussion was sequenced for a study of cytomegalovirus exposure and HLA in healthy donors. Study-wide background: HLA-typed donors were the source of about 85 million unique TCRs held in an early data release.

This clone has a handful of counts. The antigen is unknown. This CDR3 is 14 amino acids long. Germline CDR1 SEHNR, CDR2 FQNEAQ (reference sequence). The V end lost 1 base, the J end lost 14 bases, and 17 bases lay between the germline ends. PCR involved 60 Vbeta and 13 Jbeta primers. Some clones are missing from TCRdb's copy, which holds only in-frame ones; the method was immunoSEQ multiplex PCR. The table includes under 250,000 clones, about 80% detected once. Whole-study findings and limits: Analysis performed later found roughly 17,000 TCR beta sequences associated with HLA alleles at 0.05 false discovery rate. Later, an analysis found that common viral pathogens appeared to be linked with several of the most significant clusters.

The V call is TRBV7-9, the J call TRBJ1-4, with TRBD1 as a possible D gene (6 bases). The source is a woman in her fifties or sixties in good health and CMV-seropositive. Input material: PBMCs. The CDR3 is CASSLVPHRDRLFF. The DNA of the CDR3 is TGTGCCAGCAGCTTAGTCCCCCACAGGGATAGGCTGTTTTTT.